Below are 10 T cell receptor beta chains sequenced from a single sample in a study of identical twins. TCRdb passed the 5' RACE reads through MiXCR, listing each CDR3 protein once. The sample shows around 470,000 distinct CDR3 sequences, 14% of them seen only once. These records were also assigned to another study, of yellow fever vaccine responses in identical twins.

The sample comprised CD4+ T cells sorted from blood. Source of these receptors: a woman younger than 35 in good health.

This rearrangement joins TRBV5-4 to TRBJ2-3; 7 bases map to TRBD2. Germline V lookup: CDR1 SGHNT, CDR2 YYREEE (reference sequence). The CDR3 runs 16 residues. V trimming: 0 bases; J trimming: 6 bases; junction bases outside the gene matches: 10. CDR3 sequence (DNA): TGTGCCAGCAGCTTGGTGGGGACTACACGAGGGGATACGCAGTATTTT. Protein: CASSLVGTTRGDTQYF.

This clonotype was detected a few times. The junction departs from the called germline gene at one end, perhaps through a read error. In nucleotides, the CDR3 is TGCAGCGCCAACGACCCGGACAGCCCCTTCTTC. Translation gives CSANDPDSPFF. The chain links TRBV29-1 to TRBJ2-7, with a tentative D call TRBD1 (6 bases). This CDR3 has 11 amino acids. Germline V gives CDR1 SQVTM, CDR2 ANQGSEA.

This rearrangement joins TRBV7-2 to TRBJ2-7; D might be TRBD2 (6 bases). The CDR3 is 13 residues long. Germline V gene data show CDR1 as SGHTA and CDR2 as FQGNSA. V lost 4 bases to trimming and J lost 6 bases, with 13 bases between them. The CDR3: CASSSPGRSEQYF. In nucleotides, the CDR3 is TGTGCCAGCAGCTCGCCGGGGAGGAGCGAGCAGTACTTC.

This clonotype was recorded once. V and J are TRBV24-1 and TRBJ2-2, with D hard to call. Trimming pared 5 bases from V and 4 bases from J, leaving 4 bases between. CDR3 length: 12 residues. The V gene's germline CDR1 is KGHDR and CDR2 SFDVKD. CDR3 bases: TGTGCCACCAGTGCCCGCACCGGGGAGCTGTTTTTT. It yields the protein CATSARTGELFF.

This clonotype was counted a few times. The rearrangement links TRBV5-5 to TRBJ2-3; D unclear. This CDR3 is built from 16 residues. CDR1 is SGHKS and CDR2 is YYEKEE in the germline V gene (reference sequence). V was cut by 7 bases and J by 4 bases, with 22 bases left in between. The CDR3 region is CASVRSVGFLSDTQYF. As DNA, the CDR3 is TGTGCCAGCGTCAGGTCGGTGGGGTTTTTATCAGATACGCAGTATTTT.

V is TRBV5-1 and J is TRBJ1-1, with D possibly TRBD1 on 5 matching bases. V lost 0 bases and J 7 bases, leaving 13 bases between the germline ends. Germline V gene lookup returns CDR1 SGHRS and CDR2 YFSETQ. The CDR3 is 14 residues long. The CDR3 nucleotides read TGCGCCAGCAGCTTGGCGTCCAGGGTCAGTGAAGCTTTCTTT. Amino acids: CASSLASRVSEAFF.

The chain links TRBV3-1 to TRBJ1-2; 7 nucleotides agree with TRBD1. The germline V gene encodes CDR1 LGHDT and CDR2 YNNKEL (reference sequence). Trimming at V came to 1 base and at J to 4 bases, leaving 9 bases not matched to a gene. There are 16 residues in the CDR3. The CDR3 is CASSQGWTGELYGYTF. DNA for the CDR3: TGTGCCAGCAGCCAAGGCTGGACAGGCGAACTCTATGGCTACACCTTC.

The rearrangement uses TRBV11-2 and TRBJ2-2; tentatively, D is TRBD1 (6 bases). The CDR3 sequence is 14 residues long. Trimming removed 5 bases at V and 4 bases at J, with 11 bases between. In germline, CDR1 is SGHAT, CDR2 FQNNGV. CDR3 bases: TGTGCCAGCAGCGGGACATCTGTCACCGGGGAGCTGTTTTTT. This translates into CASSGTSVTGELFF.

The chain combines TRBV20-1 with TRBJ2-1; 12 bases are a match to TRBD2. Per germline, CDR1 DFQATT and CDR2 SNEGSKA (reference sequence). The CDR3 length is 18 residues. Germline trimming cut 2 bases from V and 0 bases from J; bases unmatched to any gene: 8. CDR3 in DNA: TGCAGTGCTAGAATGGGACTAGCGGGCCGGAGCTCCTACAATGAGCAGTTCTTC. This translates into CSARMGLAGRSSYNEQFF.

The chain's CDR3 is CASSHVGLAGAAYNEQFF. CDR3 DNA sequence: TGTGCCAGCAGCCATGTGGGACTAGCGGGGGCCGCCTACAATGAGCAGTTCTTC. The V call is TRBV11-2, the J call TRBJ2-1, with 14 bases lining up with TRBD2. The germline gives CDR1 SGHAT, CDR2 FQNNGV. J lost 2 bases, V lost 5 bases, and 8 bases had no gene match. CDR3 length: 18 amino acids.